The 16 T cell receptor beta chains below come from one sample, sequenced in a study of cytotoxic CD8 clonotypes in ibrutinib-treated CLL. Repertoires were generated with immunoSEQ multiplex PCR, while TCRdb's copy carries only in-frame clones and drops some. The sample lists some 200,000 clones, about 72% occurring once. The sequenced sample was PBMCs, obtained after 24 months of ibrutinib treatment. These receptors originate from a human donor with chronic lymphocytic leukemia.

CDR3 sequence reads: CASSSPGLAGDLKQFF. The CDR3 DNA reads as TGTGCCAGCAGTTCCCCGGGACTAGCGGGAGACTTGAAGCAGTTCTTC. The chain links TRBV28 to TRBJ2-1; 14 bases line up with TRBD2. Germline V gene sequence: CDR1 MDHEN, CDR2 SYDVKM. V lost 4 bases, J lost 11 bases, and 10 bases stayed unmatched. CDR3 size: 16 residues.

This chain uses TRBV28 with TRBJ1-5; possibly TRBD1 for D (5 bases). This CDR3 has 15 amino acids. V was trimmed by 2 bases and J by 2 bases, leaving 10 bases between them. From germline, CDR1 is MDHEN and CDR2 SYDVKM. The CDR3 DNA sequence: TGTGCCAGCAGTTTAAGGGGTGAGGGCAATCAGCCCCAGCATTTT. Its translation is CASSLRGEGNQPQHF.

This chain links TRBV5-1 with TRBJ2-2; D gene ambiguous. Germline CDR1 reads SGHRS; CDR2 reads YFSETQ. The CDR3 is 13 amino acids. V lost 0 bases and J lost 5, with 5 bases in between. CDR3 region: CASSLAYTGELFF. The CDR3 nucleotides read TGCGCCAGCAGCTTGGCGTATACCGGGGAGCTGTTTTTT.

Here the CDR3 reads CASSLTGNEETQYF. In nucleotides, the CDR3 is TGTGCCAGCAGCTTAACAGGGAATGAGGAGACCCAGTACTTC. The chain couples TRBV7-9 to TRBJ2-5; possible D gene TRBD1, 6 bases. CDR3 length equals 14 residues. Trimming removed 2 bases at V and 5 bases at J, with 12 bases between. The germline gives CDR1 SEHNR, CDR2 FQNEAQ (reference sequence).

V gene TRBV15 combines with J gene TRBJ2-7, with 8 positions matching TRBD2. The CDR3 sequence is 15 residues long. J gave up 3 bases and V 1 base, and 5 bases lay outside the gene matches. The germline V gene has CDR1 LNHNV and CDR2 YYDKDF (reference sequence). Here the CDR3 DNA reads TGTGCCACCAGCAGAGGTCGGGAGGGAATCTACGAGCAGTACTTC. Amino acid sequence: CATSRGREGIYEQYF.

The V call is TRBV7-6, the J call TRBJ2-1; no clear D gene. Germline CDR1 SGHVS, CDR2 FNYEAQ. The CDR3 is made up of 17 amino acids. Trimming took off 5 bases at V and 4 bases at J, with 21 bases between the two ends. The CDR3 spells CASSRGLPRSEYNEQFF. The CDR3 DNA reads as TGTGCCAGCAGCCGCGGCCTTCCGCGGAGCGAGTACAATGAGCAGTTCTTC.

The gene calls are TRBV19 and TRBJ2-1; D might be TRBD1 (5 bases). The CDR3 extends over 13 amino acids. V lost 3 bases to trimming and J lost 3 bases, with 6 bases between them. CDR1 LNHDA and CDR2 SQIVND come from the germline V gene (reference sequence). The CDR3 nucleotides read TGTGCCAGTAGTATCAGGGACTACAATGAGCAGTTCTTC. Encoded protein: CASSIRDYNEQFF.

The rearrangement links TRBV5-8 to TRBJ2-2; 8 bases fit TRBD2. Germline V gives CDR1 SGHTS, CDR2 YDEGEE. V lost 3 bases, J lost 7 bases, and 8 bases stayed unmatched. This CDR3 has 15 amino acids. The CDR3: CASSWRTSWDGELFF. The CDR3, as DNA: TGTGCCAGCAGCTGGCGGACTAGCTGGGACGGGGAGCTGTTTTTT. The full variable domain, rest sourced from reference TRBV5-8 and TRBJ2-2, is EAGVTQSPTHLIKTRGQQATLRCSPISGHTSVYWYQQALGLGLQFLLWYDEGEERNRGNFPPRFSGRQFPNYSSELNVNALELEDSALYLCASSWRTSWDGELFFGEGSRLTVL.

In its sample, this clone was seen a few times. The V call is TRBV21-1, the J call TRBJ2-5; the table names TRBD1, a call not compared with the DNA. TRBV21-1 is termed a pseudogene. The CDR3 length is 17 residues. CDR3: CASSSHNHRGLFETQYF. DNA of the CDR3: TGTGCCAGCAGCAGCCATAACCACAGGGGGCTATTCGAGACCCAGTACTTC.

This clone appeared a few times. CDR3 sequence (DNA): TGTGCCAGCAGCCAGGGACAACTCGAGCAGTACTTC. Protein product: CASSQGQLEQYF. V is TRBV28 and J is TRBJ2-7; possibly TRBD1 for D (6 bases). In germline, CDR1 is MDHEN, CDR2 SYDVKM. V lost 6 bases, J lost 6 bases, and 12 bases lay in between. The CDR3 loop spans 12 amino acids.

The V and J genes are TRBV4-2 and TRBJ1-1; D is unresolved. V was trimmed by 0 bases and J by 1 base, leaving 9 bases between them. Germline V gene data show CDR1 as LGHNA and CDR2 as YNFKEQ. This CDR3 contains 15 residues. The CDR3 region is CASSQEIAGNTEAFF. For the CDR3, the DNA is TGTGCCAGCAGCCAAGAAATTGCCGGGAACACTGAAGCTTTCTTT.

This clone appeared a few times. The rearrangement uses TRBV28 and TRBJ1-5, with D unclear. The CDR3 is made up of 12 amino acids. V was pared by 2 bases and J by 9 bases, with 8 bases between. Germline assignment: CDR1 MDHEN and CDR2 SYDVKM. The CDR3 region is CASSLRSGPQHF. In DNA, the CDR3 is TGTGCCAGCAGTTTACGATCAGGGCCCCAGCATTTT. The full variable domain, completed using reference TRBV28 and TRBJ1-5, is DVKVTQSSRYLVKRTGEKVFLECVQDMDHENMFWYRQDPGLGLRLIYFSYDVKMKEKGDIPEGYSVSREKKERFSLILESASTNQTSMYLCASSLRSGPQHFGDGTRLSIL.

This clone was recorded a few times. The chain has TRBV5-4 and TRBJ1-1, with TRBD1 as a possible D gene (5 bases). Trimming removed 4 bases at V and 5 bases at J, with 18 bases between. This CDR3 is built from 15 residues. Germline V gives CDR1 SGHNT, CDR2 YYREEE (reference sequence). CDR3 amino acids: CASSPPGVGRTEAFF. For the CDR3, the DNA is TGTGCCAGCAGCCCCCCCGGAGTGGGGCGTACTGAAGCTTTCTTT.

The chain carries TRBV4-3 and TRBJ2-2; D may be TRBD2 (5 bases). The CDR3 covers 14 residues. Per germline, CDR1 LGHNA and CDR2 YSLEER. The V and J ends lost 2 bases and 6 bases respectively, with 10 bases between them. In nucleotides, the CDR3 is TGCGCCAGCAGCCAACTAGGAGGAGCCGGGGAGCTGTTTTTT. Protein product: CASSQLGGAGELFF.

This chain joins TRBV30 and TRBJ2-7, with a possible D match to TRBD2 (5 bases). Trimming took 6 bases from V and 2 from J, leaving 20 bases between them. The V gene's germline CDR1 is GTSNPN and CDR2 SVGIG (reference sequence). This CDR3 has 15 amino acids. The DNA of the CDR3 is TGTGCCTGTTCCTCATGCGGCGGGCTAGCCTACGAGCAGTACTTC. Translating it yields CACSSCGGLAYEQYF.

The table lists this clone with a few counts. The rearrangement uses TRBV7-6 and TRBJ2-3, with 7 bases lining up with TRBD2. This CDR3 contains 16 residues. The germline gives CDR1 SGHVS, CDR2 FNYEAQ. V lost 0 bases, J lost 0 bases, and 3 bases stayed unmatched. CDR3 in DNA: TGTGCCAGCAGCTTAGCTCTAGCGGCTAGCACAGATACGCAGTATTTT. The encoded protein is CASSLALAASTDTQYF.